One and the same sample provided the 19 T cell receptor beta chains below, sequenced in a study of CD8+ T cells in alopecia areata. Treatment denoted: oral pan-JAK inhibitor, 5-10 mg twice daily. Sequencing relied on a cDNA template that was reverse transcribed from extracted RNA. The repertoire was sequenced with immunoSEQ multiplex PCR; TCRdb's copy has only in-frame clones and lacks some. Among under 150,000 clones listed, about half were seen once. Material: CD4+ T cells sorted from blood, obtained at week 4, from a patient treated with tofacitinib. The receptors originated from a human donor with alopecia areata.

This clone showed up many times. The V gene is TRBV7-3, the J gene TRBJ2-7; 8 positions agree with TRBD1. The CDR3 consists of 14 residues. V lost 5 bases, J lost 7 bases, and 10 bases stayed unmatched. Germline values: CDR1 SGHTA, CDR2 FQGTGA. The CDR3 spells CASSRQGSTREQYF. The CDR3, as DNA: TGTGCCAGCAGCAGACAGGGGTCGACTAGGGAGCAGTACTTC.

This clone was recorded a few times. This chain links TRBV25-1 with TRBJ2-5; TRBD2 is a possible D gene (5 bases). This CDR3 comprises 14 residues. Between the trimmed V and J ends, which lost 6 bases and 6 bases, there was a span of 17 bases. The germline V gene has CDR1 MGHDK and CDR2 SYGVNS. The chain's CDR3 is CASSLTGLDQTQYF. CDR3 DNA: TGTGCCAGCAGCCTCACGGGGTTGGATCAGACCCAGTACTTC.

This clone was observed a handful of times. V gene TRBV6-5 combines with J gene TRBJ2-5, with D tentatively TRBD1 (6 bases). Trimming pared 0 bases from V and 5 bases from J, leaving 13 bases between. From germline, CDR1 is MNHEY and CDR2 SVGAGI. The CDR3 runs to 15 residues. The chain's CDR3 is CASSYSRQGTETQYF. DNA for the CDR3: TGTGCCAGCAGTTACTCGAGGCAGGGGACGGAGACCCAGTACTTC.

This chain uses TRBV2 with TRBJ2-1, with 9 bases that match TRBD2. Germline-derived CDR1 and CDR2 are SNHLY and FYNNEI. J gave up 5 bases and V 5 bases, and 7 bases lay outside the gene matches. The CDR3 length is 15 residues. The CDR3 sequence is CASSRSGSRDNEQFF. CDR3 coding DNA: TGTGCCAGCAGTCGTAGCGGGAGTAGGGACAATGAGCAGTTCTTC.

This clone was seen a single time. The chain is built from TRBV5-1 and TRBJ2-2, with 8 positions matching TRBD2. This CDR3 spans 17 amino acids. Germline V gene lookup returns CDR1 SGHRS and CDR2 YFSETQ. V lost 1 base, J lost 5 bases, and 10 bases stayed unmatched. This CDR3 is CASSLYSSGSGTGELFF. The CDR3 DNA reads as TGCGCCAGCAGCTTGTATTCAAGCGGGAGCGGAACCGGGGAGCTGTTTTTT.

The chain recombines TRBV5-4 with TRBJ2-7; D tentatively reads TRBD1 or TRBD2 (5 bases each). Germline CDR1 reads SGHNT; CDR2 reads YYREEE (reference sequence). Trimming removed 4 bases from V and 0 bases from J, with 14 bases in between. CDR3 size: 15 residues. The CDR3 region is CASSKPGSSSYEQYF. As DNA, the CDR3 is TGTGCCAGCAGCAAACCAGGGAGCTCCTCCTACGAGCAGTACTTC.

This clone turned up a few times. This sequence joins TRBV18 and TRBJ1-1; possibly TRBD1 for D (6 bases). The germline V gene has CDR1 KGHSH and CDR2 LQKENI. The CDR3 has 13 residues. Deletions cut 6 bases from V and 1 base from J, with 9 bases between. In nucleotides, the CDR3 is TGTGCCAGCTCCCAGGGGCGGAACACTGAAGCTTTCTTT. Translation: CASSQGRNTEAFF.

The chain is built from TRBV30 and TRBJ1-3; D may be TRBD1 (5 bases). This CDR3 is 14 amino acids long. CDR1 GTSNPN and CDR2 SVGIG come from the germline V gene (reference sequence). Between the trimmed V and J ends, which lost 0 bases and 3 bases, there was a span of 9 bases. This CDR3 is CAWSVQAYGNTIYF. CDR3 in DNA: TGTGCCTGGAGTGTACAGGCATATGGAAACACCATATATTTT.

There are a few counts of this clone. The chain is built from TRBV29-1 and TRBJ2-1; D might be TRBD2 (6 bases). V was cut by 5 bases and J by 8 bases, with 16 bases left in between. Per the germline V gene, CDR1 is SQVTM and CDR2 is ANQGSEA. The CDR3 is made up of 13 amino acids. The CDR3 sequence: CSVKRVVVDEQFF. The CDR3, as DNA: TGCAGCGTTAAGCGGGTCGTCGTCGATGAGCAGTTCTTC.

With regard to this clone: A read error may produce the germline difference seen at one junction end. CDR3 sequence (DNA): TGTGCTAGCAGCGATACTGGGGAGACCCAGTACTTC. It codes for CASSDTGETQYF. The rearrangement joins TRBV7-7 to TRBJ2-5, with D unclear. This CDR3 comprises 12 residues. CDR1 is SSHAT and CDR2 is FNYEAQ in the germline V gene (reference sequence).

This clone came up once. The chain recombines TRBV27 with TRBJ2-2; D is uncertain. V dropped 3 bases and J dropped 0 bases, with 11 bases sitting between them. The germline V gene encodes CDR1 MNHEY and CDR2 SMNVEV (reference sequence). The CDR3 has 16 residues. CDR3 in amino acids: CASSFRNLANTGELFF. The CDR3 coding sequence is TGTGCCAGCAGTTTCAGGAACCTCGCGAACACCGGGGAGCTGTTTTTT.

J is TRBJ1-2 and V is TRBV25-1; no clear D. Germline V lookup: CDR1 MGHDK, CDR2 SYGVNS. V was trimmed by 1 base and J by 4 bases, leaving 10 bases between them. This CDR3 is 14 amino acids long. The CDR3 DNA sequence: TGTGCCAGCAGTGAATCCGGAAGGAGCTATGGCTACACCTTC. Its translation is CASSESGRSYGYTF.

This chain connects TRBV5-1 to TRBJ2-2; TRBD1 aligns across 7 bases. The CDR3 covers 15 residues. V shed 3 bases and J 2 bases; nucleotides not matched to a gene: 4. In germline, CDR1 is SGHRS, CDR2 YFSETQ. The CDR3 protein is CASSSQGKNTGELFF. The CDR3 DNA reads as TGCGCCAGCAGCTCACAGGGGAAAAACACCGGGGAGCTGTTTTTT.

The chain combines TRBV6-6 with TRBJ1-6, with 9 bases lining up with TRBD1. The V gene end was trimmed by 6 bases and the J gene end by 9 bases; junction bases not matched to a gene: 9. This CDR3 comprises 15 residues. Germline CDR1 MNHNY, CDR2 SVGAGI (reference sequence). The CDR3 region has the DNA TGTGCCAGCAGGGGGACAGGGCTCTTAAGTTCACCCCTCCACTTT. It specifies CASRGTGLLSSPLHF.

Only a few counts were recorded for this clone. The V call is TRBV6-6, the J call TRBJ1-5, with D possibly matching TRBD1 (5 bases). The germline V gene encodes CDR1 MNHNY and CDR2 SVGAGI (reference sequence). The CDR3 runs 15 residues. V gave up 11 bases and J gave up 1 base, with 18 bases separating them. CDR3 residues: CAAQRGPGSNQPQHF. The CDR3, as DNA: TGTGCCGCCCAGAGGGGCCCGGGGAGCAATCAGCCCCAGCATTTT.

The chain combines TRBV5-1 with TRBJ2-1, with 13 bases identical to TRBD2. Germline V CDR1 and CDR2: SGHRS, YFSETQ. The CDR3 length is 16 residues. Trimming cost V 4 bases and J 7 bases; bases outside gene matches: 8. The CDR3 sequence is CASSPGTSGTWNEQFF. In nucleotides, the CDR3 is TGCGCCAGCAGCCCCGGGACTAGCGGGACTTGGAATGAGCAGTTCTTC.

A few counts support this clone. Additional DNA sequences in this sample encode the identical CDR3. V usage is TRBV2 and J usage is TRBJ1-5; D remains ambiguous. The V end lost 6 bases, the J end lost 5 bases, and 11 bases lay between the germline ends. Germline V CDR1 and CDR2: SNHLY, FYNNEI. The CDR3 spans 13 residues. The CDR3 is CASSADGDQPQHF. CDR3 DNA sequence: TGTGCCAGCAGCGCGGACGGAGATCAGCCCCAGCATTTT. The variable domain in full, with the rest retrieved from reference TRBV2 and TRBJ1-5, is EPEVTQTPSHQVTQMGQEVILRCVPISNHLYFYWYRQILGQKVEFLVSFYNNEISEKSEIFDDQFSVERPDGSNFTLKIRSTKLEDSAMYFCASSADGDQPQHFGDGTRLSIL.

This clone was seen a few times. The chain employs TRBV6-1 and TRBJ1-5; no clear D. CDR3 length: 14 residues. CDR1 is MNHNS, CDR2 SASEGT, per germline. V was cut by 5 bases and J by 2 bases, with 10 bases left in between. CDR3 sequence (DNA): TGTGCCAGCAGTCCAGCTGGAGGCAATCAGCCCCAGCATTTT. It encodes CASSPAGGNQPQHF.

The J gene is TRBJ1-5, the V gene TRBV29-1; D unclear. CDR1 is SQVTM and CDR2 is ANQGSEA in the germline V gene. This CDR3 has 13 amino acids. Trimming cost V 6 bases and J 3 bases, with 12 bases left between them. The CDR3: CSVAPGLNQPQHF. CDR3 sequence (DNA): TGCAGCGTCGCCCCGGGCCTCAATCAGCCCCAGCATTTT.